The clone carrying this TCR beta chain was detected ten times or more. Its specificity is unknown. This entry belongs to a study of T cells after yellow fever vaccination. MiXCR, applied by TCRdb to the 5' RACE reads, yields one record per CDR3 protein. The sample has some 320,000 distinct CDR3 sequences, roughly 8.7% seen once; the top ten hold roughly 18%. Trimming cost V 0 bases and J 4 bases; bases outside gene matches: 4. The germline V gene encodes CDR1 DFQATT and CDR2 SNEGSKA (reference sequence). CDR3 length: 15 residues. General study results and limits: The study found a weaker secondary response that peaked faster, day 5 versus 15.

The specimen was PBMCs, collected on the day of the first yellow fever vaccination. This chain joins TRBV20-1 and TRBJ2-1; TRBD2 matches at 9 bases. The TCR originated in a man younger than 30 who received the YFV17D yellow fever vaccine. The CDR3 nucleotides read TGCAGTGCTAGAGATCAGCGGGGGGCATACAATGAGCAGTTCTTC. Amino acid sequence: CSARDQRGAYNEQFF.